This is a list of T cell receptor beta chains from one sample in a study of identical twins. TCRdb passed the 5' RACE reads through MiXCR, listing each CDR3 protein once. Of some 760,000 distinct CDR3 sequences in the sample, about 18% are singletons; the top ten hold roughly 13%. This sample was also put to use in a study of T cells expressing NK-cell markers.

The material sequenced was PBMCs. Source of these receptors: a woman under 30 in good health. Each CDR3 is given with its conserved first and last residue. A D gene is named only where the DNA matches it firmly. Some rows mark clone size as missing; the rest say once, few, many or name a class of expanded clone.

clone_size j_call d_call v_call cdr3_aa cdr3_nt
NA TRBJ1-1 TRBD1 TRBV6-1 CASTGQGAKIGLRAFF TGTGCCAGCACCGGTCAGGGGGCGAAAATAGGTTTGAGAGCTTTCTTT
few TRBJ2-2 TRBD2 TRBV7-2 CASSFGGRDTGELFF TGTGCCAGCAGCTTCGGCGGGAGAGACACCGGGGAGCTGTTTTTT
NA TRBJ2-1 NA TRBV18 CASSPTGAISYNEQFF TGTGCCAGCTCACCGACCGGGGCTATCTCCTACAATGAGCAGTTCTTC
NA TRBJ2-7 TRBD1 TRBV20-1 CSAAPRGRTYEQYF TGCAGTGCTGCCCCCAGGGGGCGGACCTACGAGCAGTACTTC
few TRBJ2-1 NA TRBV20-1 CSAPGAGNEQFF TGCAGTGCCCCAGGAGCGGGCAATGAGCAGTTCTTC
NA TRBJ2-5 TRBD2 TRBV12-3/TRBV12-4 CASSLGGLAGGGTQYF TGTGCCAGCAGTTTAGGGGGACTAGCAGGAGGTGGGACCCAGTACTTC
NA TRBJ2-7 NA TRBV5-1 CASKGSSYEQYF TGCGCCAGCAAAGGGAGCTCCTACGAGCAGTACTTC
NA TRBJ2-3 NA TRBV14 CASSQELPAWADTQYF TGTGCCAGCAGCCAAGAATTACCGGCATGGGCAGATACGCAGTATTTT
NA TRBJ2-3 NA TRBV20-1 CSASAADTQYF TGCAGTGCTAGCGCGGCAGATACGCAGTATTTT
few TRBJ2-2 NA TRBV29-1 CSVRPRGDTGELFF TGCAGCGTTCGTCCCAGGGGAGACACCGGGGAGCTGTTTTTT
NA TRBJ2-5 NA TRBV11-2 CASSLTESVVETQYF TGTGCCAGCAGCTTAACGGAGTCAGTCGTAGAGACCCAGTACTTC
many TRBJ1-6 NA TRBV14 CASSQVAGAGGTLHF TGTGCCAGCAGCCAAGTGGCAGGCGCCGGAGGAACCCTCCACTTT
NA TRBJ2-7 NA TRBV7-9 CASSRTDPYEQYF TGTGCCAGCAGCCGGACCGACCCCTACGAGCAGTACTTC
NA TRBJ1-1 NA TRBV10-1 CASSEDGNTEAFF TGCGCCAGCAGTGAAGACGGCAACACTGAAGCTTTCTTT
NA TRBJ2-5 NA TRBV20-1 CSAAFGGQYQETQYF TGCAGTGCGGCGTTTGGAGGGCAGTACCAAGAGACCCAGTACTTC
few TRBJ2-7 NA TRBV20-1 CSASSAIYEQYF TGCAGTGCTAGCTCAGCTATCTACGAGCAGTACTTC
few TRBJ2-7 NA TRBV11-2 CASSFAPDYEQYF TGTGCCAGCAGCTTTGCGCCAGACTACGAGCAGTACTTC
NA TRBJ2-1 TRBD2 TRBV6-1 CASSGQGLAGVWVQFF TGTGCCAGCAGTGGCCAGGGACTAGCGGGAGTATGGGTGCAGTTCTTC
few TRBJ2-7 TRBD2 TRBV25-1 CASSDLPGLAGGFYEQYF TGTGCCAGCAGTGACCTCCCGGGACTAGCGGGCGGATTCTACGAGCAGTACTTC
few TRBJ1-3 NA TRBV12-3/TRBV12-4 CASSSGNIYF TGTGCCAGCAGTTCCGGGAACATATATTTT
few TRBJ1-1 TRBD1 TRBV5-1 CASSLEGQGNTEAFF TGCGCCAGCAGCTTGGAGGGACAGGGCAACACTGAAGCTTTCTTT
NA TRBJ2-1 NA TRBV18 CASSPAGQPFGDEQFF TGTGCCAGCTCACCGGCGGGACAGCCCTTCGGCGATGAGCAGTTCTTC
NA TRBJ1-6 NA TRBV6-1 CASRRSQEGINSPLHF TGTGCCAGCAGGCGGAGCCAGGAAGGGATTAATTCACCCCTCCACTTT
NA TRBJ2-7 NA TRBV18 CASSPPSFYEQYF TGTGCCAGCTCACCACCGTCGTTTTACGAGCAGTACTTC
few TRBJ2-2 NA TRBV7-9 CAGVERLPGAGELFF TGTGCCGGCGTAGAGCGGCTCCCCGGAGCCGGGGAGCTGTTTTTT
NA TRBJ2-3 NA TRBV12-3/TRBV12-4 CASSTHLTDTQYF TGTGCCAGCAGTACCCATCTGACAGATACGCAGTATTTT
NA TRBJ1-1 TRBD1 TRBV7-8 CASSITGTGAREAFF TGTGCCAGCAGCATTACCGGGACAGGGGCCCGTGAAGCTTTCTTT
few TRBJ2-1 NA TRBV10-3 CAISETRQGWIGGEQFF TGTGCCATCAGTGAGACAAGACAGGGTTGGATCGGGGGTGAGCAGTTCTTC
NA TRBJ1-2 NA TRBV15 CATSRGGYGYTF TGTGCCACCAGCCGGGGTGGGTATGGCTACACCTTC
NA TRBJ2-1 TRBD2 TRBV5-1 CASSRELAGAYNEQFF TGCGCCAGCAGCCGAGAACTAGCGGGGGCCTACAATGAGCAGTTCTTC
NA TRBJ2-5 TRBD2 TRBV6-7 CASSYSSGEETQYF TGTGCCAGCAGTTACTCTAGCGGGGAAGAGACCCAGTACTTC
few TRBJ2-1 NA TRBV5-1 CASSGGGQARAEQFF TGCGCCAGCAGCGGCGGGGGACAGGCAAGGGCGGAGCAGTTCTTC
NA TRBJ2-1 NA TRBV5-6 CASSLMKRASYNEQFF TGTGCCAGCAGCCTTATGAAGCGGGCCTCCTACAATGAGCAGTTCTTC
NA TRBJ2-1 NA TRBV2 CASRGDDYNEQFF TGTGCCAGCAGGGGGGACGACTACAATGAGCAGTTCTTC
NA TRBJ2-3 NA TRBV6-5 CASSYSGGYTDTQYF TGTGCCAGCAGTTACTCGGGGGGTTACACAGATACGCAGTATTTT
many TRBJ1-1 NA TRBV6-5 CASSYGTGTEAFF TGTGCCAGCAGCTACGGGACGGGCACTGAAGCTTTCTTT
many TRBJ2-7 TRBD1 TRBV7-8 CASSLPPGQGSYEQYF TGTGCCAGCAGCTTACCCCCGGGACAGGGTTCCTACGAGCAGTACTTC
few TRBJ2-7 TRBD1 TRBV25-1 CASTHRGYEQYF TGTGCCAGCACCCACAGGGGCTACGAGCAGTACTTC
NA TRBJ1-2 NA TRBV20-1 CSARDHAPGGYTF TGCAGTGCTAGAGATCACGCGCCGGGTGGCTACACCTTC
few TRBJ2-7 NA TRBV6-1 CASSLGQGWPWWYF TGTGCCAGCAGTCTAGGGCAGGGATGGCCCTGGTGGTACTTC
few TRBJ2-7 NA TRBV7-9 CASRGGQTYEQYF TGTGCCAGCAGGGGGGGACAGACCTACGAGCAGTACTTC
few TRBJ2-5 NA TRBV28 CASSYPGEKETQYF TGTGCCAGCAGTTACCCGGGGGAGAAAGAGACCCAGTACTTC
NA TRBJ2-4 NA TRBV20-1 CSAQHRLAKNIQYF TGCAGTGCCCAACACCGACTAGCCAAAAACATTCAGTACTTC
NA TRBJ2-1 NA TRBV12-3/TRBV12-4 CATFSDNEQFF TGTGCCACCTTTTCGGACAATGAGCAGTTCTTC
NA TRBJ2-2 NA TRBV5-1 CASSLQVSGTGELFF TGCGCCAGCAGCTTACAGGTCTCGGGCACCGGGGAGCTGTTTTTT
NA TRBJ2-7 NA TRBV27 CATRTLSSYEQYF TGTGCCACCCGAACTCTGAGCTCCTACGAGCAGTACTTC
few TRBJ2-5 NA TRBV20-1 CSASWKETQYF TGCAGTGCTAGTTGGAAAGAGACCCAGTACTTC
few TRBJ2-7 TRBD1 TRBV5-1 CASSNYRGSYEQYF TGCGCCAGCAGCAACTACAGGGGTTCCTACGAGCAGTACTTC
few TRBJ1-6 NA TRBV20-1 CSARNVGGDSPLHF TGCAGTGCTAGAAATGTCGGGGGGGATTCACCCCTCCACTTT
NA TRBJ2-7 TRBD2 TRBV6-2/TRBV6-3 CASSYSEYVGTSVSYEQYF TGTGCCAGCAGTTACTCGGAGTATGTTGGGACTAGCGTATCCTACGAGCAGTACTTC
NA TRBJ2-7 TRBD2 TRBV12-3/TRBV12-4 CASSPRGLRGTQYF TGTGCCAGCAGTCCCCGGGGACTAAGGGGCACGCAGTACTTC
many TRBJ1-3 NA TRBV4-2 CASSRSGSGNTIYF TGTGCCAGCAGTCGGAGCGGATCTGGAAACACCATATATTTT
few TRBJ2-1 TRBD1 TRBV7-9 CASSSTGGYINEQFF TGTGCCAGCAGCTCGACAGGGGGCTATATCAATGAGCAGTTCTTC
few TRBJ2-1 TRBD2 TRBV28 CASSLSGTSKRAYNEQFF TGTGCCAGCAGTTTATCCGGGACTAGTAAGAGGGCATACAATGAGCAGTTCTTC
few TRBJ2-3 NA TRBV5-1 CASSLETLGDGDTQYF TGCGCCAGCAGCTTGGAAACGTTGGGTGATGGAGATACGCAGTATTTT